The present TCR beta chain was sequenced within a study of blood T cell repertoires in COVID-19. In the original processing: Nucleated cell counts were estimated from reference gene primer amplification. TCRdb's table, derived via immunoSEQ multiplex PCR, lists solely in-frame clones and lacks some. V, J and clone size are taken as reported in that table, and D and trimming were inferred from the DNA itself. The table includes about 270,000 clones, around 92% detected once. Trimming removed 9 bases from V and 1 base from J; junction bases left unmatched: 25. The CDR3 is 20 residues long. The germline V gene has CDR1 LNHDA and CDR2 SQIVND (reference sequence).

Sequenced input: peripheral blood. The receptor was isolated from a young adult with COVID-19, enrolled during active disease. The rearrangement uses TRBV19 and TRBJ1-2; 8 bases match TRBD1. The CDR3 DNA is TGTGCCAGCTACAACGCCGGACAGGGCTCCATTCCTCAAGATAACTATGGCTACACCTTC. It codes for CASYNAGQGSIPQDNYGYTF.